This TCR beta chain was observed in a study of yellow fever vaccine responses in identical twins. Whole-study findings and limits: Twins' vaccine T cell response reportedly gave the appearance of partial convergence and partial personalization.

MiXCR, run by TCRdb on the RT-PCR reads, gives a single entry per CDR3 protein. The profile covers approximately 32,000 distinct CDR3 sequences, with about 61% appearing a single time and 4.5% taken by the ten largest. Germline assignment: CDR1 SGHTS and CDR2 YDEGEE. CDR3 length: 13 amino acids. Trimming stripped 6 bases from V and 0 bases from J, with 7 bases between. Concerning this clonotype itself: Antigen specificity is unknown.

The rearrangement links TRBV5-8 to TRBJ1-5, with D hard to call. The specimen was T cells from blood (PBMCs), unsorted or a sorted subset (not recorded which), collected before or after yellow fever vaccination (not recorded which). The TCR sequence derives from a woman aged 18-35 years who received the yellow fever vaccine. In nucleotides, the CDR3 is TGTGCCAGCACAGCTTATAGCAATCAGCCCCAGCATTTT. Encoded protein: CASTAYSNQPQHF.